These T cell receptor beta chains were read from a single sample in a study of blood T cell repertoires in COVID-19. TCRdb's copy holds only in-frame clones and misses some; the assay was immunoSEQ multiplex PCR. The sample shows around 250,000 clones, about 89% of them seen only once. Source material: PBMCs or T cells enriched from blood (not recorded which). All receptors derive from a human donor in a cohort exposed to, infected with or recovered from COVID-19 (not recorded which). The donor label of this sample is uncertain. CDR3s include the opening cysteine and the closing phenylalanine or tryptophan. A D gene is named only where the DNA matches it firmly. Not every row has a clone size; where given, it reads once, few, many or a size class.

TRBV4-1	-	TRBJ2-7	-	TGCGCCAGCAGCCAAGGTCGTGCTCGGGGAGGCTACGAGCAGTACTTC	CASSQGRARGGYEQYF
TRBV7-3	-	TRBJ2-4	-	TGTGCCAGCAGTTTCCGACCACAGGGCGTTCAGTACTTC	CASSFRPQGVQYF
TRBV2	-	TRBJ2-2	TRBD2	TGTGCCAGCAGATCCAGGAGCGGGGACGCGAACACCGGGGAGCTGTTTTTT	CASRSRSGDANTGELFF
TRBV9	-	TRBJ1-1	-	TGTGCCAGCAGCGTAGATCAGGGTGGTGAAGCTTTCTTT	CASSVDQGGEAFF
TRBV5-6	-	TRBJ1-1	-	TGTGCCAGCAGCTTGGAGCGGGACACTGAAGCTTTCTTT	CASSLERDTEAFF
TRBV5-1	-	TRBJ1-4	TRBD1	TGCGCCAGCAGCCCCCCCCTCAAACAGGGGGTGGTTGAAAAACTGTTTTTT	CASSPPLKQGVVEKLFF
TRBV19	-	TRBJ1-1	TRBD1	TGTGCCAGTAGTATGTGGACAGGGAGGACTGAAGCTTTCTTT	CASSMWTGRTEAFF
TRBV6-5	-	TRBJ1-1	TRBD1	TGTGCCAGCAGTTTCACAGGGGCGCGGGACACTGAAGCTTTCTTT	CASSFTGARDTEAFF
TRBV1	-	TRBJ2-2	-	TGCACCAGCAGCCTCGCTTCACCTAGCGGGGGCCACACCGGGGAGCTGTTTTTT	CTSSLASPSGGHTGELFF
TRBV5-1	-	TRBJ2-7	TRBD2	TGCGCCAGCAGCTTTAGCGGGGGGGCCGGGGAGCAGTACTTC	CASSFSGGAGEQYF
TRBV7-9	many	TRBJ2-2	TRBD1	TGTGCCAGCAGCTCCCGGGACAGGGGAATCACCGGGGAGCTGTTTTTT	CASSSRDRGITGELFF
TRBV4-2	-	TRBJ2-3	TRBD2	TGTGCCAGCAGCCAAGGAGCTAGCGGGGACACAGATACGCAGTATTTT	CASSQGASGDTDTQYF
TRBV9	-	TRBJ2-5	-	TGTGCCAGCAGCGGGAGCGTATACGGGGAGACCCAGTACTTC	CASSGSVYGETQYF
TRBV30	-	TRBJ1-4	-	TGTGCCTGGAGTGTCGGGGGGGCGAATGAAAAACTGTTTTTT	CAWSVGGANEKLFF
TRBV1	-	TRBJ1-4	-	TGCACCAGCAGCCATGGACAGGGGGCGCTGGGAACAACTAATGAAAAACTGTTTTTT	CTSSHGQGALGTTNEKLFF
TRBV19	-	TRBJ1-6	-	TGTGCCAGTAGTATACAGGGGCAGGGACCTTCACCCCTCCACTTT	CASSIQGQGPSPLHF
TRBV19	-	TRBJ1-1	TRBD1	TGTGCCAGTAGTTTTCTTACAGGGGGCAGGAACACTGAAGCTTTCTTT	CASSFLTGGRNTEAFF
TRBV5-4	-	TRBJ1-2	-	TGTGCCAGCAGCGACCACGCAGGGGTTGAATCCTATGGCTACACCTTC	CASSDHAGVESYGYTF
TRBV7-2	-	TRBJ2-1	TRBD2	TGTGCCAGCAGCTTAAGCGGGGGTCTCAATGAGCAGTTCTTC	CASSLSGGLNEQFF
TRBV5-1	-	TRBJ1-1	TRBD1	TGCGCCAGCAGCTTATCCCCGACAGGGGTGAACACTGAAGCTTTCTTT	CASSLSPTGVNTEAFF
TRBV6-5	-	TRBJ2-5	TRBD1	TGTGCCAGCAGGGCCGGGACAGGGGCCCACGGGGCCCAGTACTTC	CASRAGTGAHGAQYF
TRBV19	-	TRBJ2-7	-	TGTGCCAGTAGTGTCACAGGTTACGAGCAGTACTTC	CASSVTGYEQYF
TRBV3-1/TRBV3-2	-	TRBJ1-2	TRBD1	TGTGCCAGCAGCTTCCAGGGGACAGACTACACCTTC	CASSFQGTDYTF
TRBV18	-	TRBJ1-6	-	TGTGCCAGCTCACGAGCTTATAATTCACCCCTCCACTTT	CASSRAYNSPLHF
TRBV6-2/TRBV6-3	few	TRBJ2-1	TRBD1	TGTGCCAGCAGCCCGACAGGGGCCAATGAGCAGTTCTTC	CASSPTGANEQFF
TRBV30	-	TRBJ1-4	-	TGTGCCTGGAGTGACGGTGTTCTTAATGAAAAACTGTTTTTT	CAWSDGVLNEKLFF
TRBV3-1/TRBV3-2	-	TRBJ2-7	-	TGTGCCAGCTCTTGGGACACCTCCTACGAGCAGTACTTC	CASSWDTSYEQYF